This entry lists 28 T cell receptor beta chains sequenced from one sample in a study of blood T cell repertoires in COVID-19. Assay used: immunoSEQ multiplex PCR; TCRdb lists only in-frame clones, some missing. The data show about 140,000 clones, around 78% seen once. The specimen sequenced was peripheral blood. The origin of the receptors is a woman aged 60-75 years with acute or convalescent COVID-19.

CDR3 nucleotide sequence: TGTGCCAGCAGCTTAGCAGGAGGGGAAAGATCACCCCTCCACTTT. Amino acids: CASSLAGGERSPLHF. The chain links TRBV7-8 to TRBJ1-6; maybe TRBD1 (5 bases). V gave up 0 bases and J gave up 10 bases, with 13 bases separating them. There are 15 residues in the CDR3. Germline V lookup: CDR1 SGHVS, CDR2 FQNEAQ. Together with reference TRBV7-8 and TRBJ1-6, the CDR3 gives the full variable domain: GAGVSQSPRYKVAKRGQDVALRCDPISGHVSLFWYQQALGQGPEFLTYFQNEAQLDKSGLPSDRFFAERPEGSVSTLKIQRTQQEDSAVYLCASSLAGGERSPLHFGNGTRLTVT.

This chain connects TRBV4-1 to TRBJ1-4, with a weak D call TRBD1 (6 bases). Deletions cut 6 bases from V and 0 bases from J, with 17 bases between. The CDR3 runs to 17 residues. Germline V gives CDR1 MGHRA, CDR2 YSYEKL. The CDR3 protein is CASSPWGQGATNEKLFF. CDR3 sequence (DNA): TGCGCCAGCAGTCCCTGGGGGCAGGGCGCAACTAATGAAAAACTGTTTTTT.

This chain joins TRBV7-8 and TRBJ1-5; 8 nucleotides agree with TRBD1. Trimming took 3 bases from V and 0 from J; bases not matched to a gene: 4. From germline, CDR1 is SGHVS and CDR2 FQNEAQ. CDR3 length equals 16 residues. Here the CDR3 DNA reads TGTGCCAGCAGCTTCGGACAGGGTATTAGCAATCAGCCCCAGCATTTT. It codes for CASSFGQGISNQPQHF.

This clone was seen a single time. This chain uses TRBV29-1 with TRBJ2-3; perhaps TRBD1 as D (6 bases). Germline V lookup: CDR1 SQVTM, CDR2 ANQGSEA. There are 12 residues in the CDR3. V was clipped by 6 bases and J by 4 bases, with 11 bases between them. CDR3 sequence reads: CSVLQGSDTQYF. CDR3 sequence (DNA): TGCAGCGTCCTCCAGGGGTCAGATACGCAGTATTTT.

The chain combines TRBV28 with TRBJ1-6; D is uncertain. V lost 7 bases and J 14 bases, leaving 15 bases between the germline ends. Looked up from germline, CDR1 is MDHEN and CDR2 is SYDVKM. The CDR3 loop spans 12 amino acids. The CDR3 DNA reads TGTGCCAGCACCTCACCCCCGAGGTCCCTCCACTTT. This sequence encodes CASTSPPRSLHF. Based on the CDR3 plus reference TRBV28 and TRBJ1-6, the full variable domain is DVKVTQSSRYLVKRTGEKVFLECVQDMDHENMFWYRQDPGLGLRLIYFSYDVKMKEKGDIPEGYSVSREKKERFSLILESASTNQTSMYLCASTSPPRSLHFGNGTRLTVT.

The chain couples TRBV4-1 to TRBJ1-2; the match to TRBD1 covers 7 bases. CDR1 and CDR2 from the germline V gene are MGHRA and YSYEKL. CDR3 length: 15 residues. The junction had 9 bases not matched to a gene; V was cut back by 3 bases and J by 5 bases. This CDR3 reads CASSQYRDSVYGYTF. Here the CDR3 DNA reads TGCGCCAGCAGCCAGTACCGGGACAGTGTATATGGCTACACCTTC.

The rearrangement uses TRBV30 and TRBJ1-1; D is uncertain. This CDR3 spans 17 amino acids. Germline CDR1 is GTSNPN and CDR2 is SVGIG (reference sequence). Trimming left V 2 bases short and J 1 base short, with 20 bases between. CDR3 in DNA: TGTGCCTGGAGTTCCGGGGTTGCCCACAGATCGAACACTGAAGCTTTCTTT. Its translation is CAWSSGVAHRSNTEAFF.

The CDR3 DNA is TGTGCCATCAGTGACCGGACAGGGGATGGCGGCTACACCTTC. This translates into CAISDRTGDGGYTF. The gene calls are TRBV10-3 and TRBJ1-2, with 9 bases aligning to TRBD1. The V gene end was trimmed by 3 bases and the J gene end by 8 bases; junction bases not matched to a gene: 7. CDR1 and CDR2 (germline): ENHRY, SYGVKD. This CDR3 is 14 amino acids long.

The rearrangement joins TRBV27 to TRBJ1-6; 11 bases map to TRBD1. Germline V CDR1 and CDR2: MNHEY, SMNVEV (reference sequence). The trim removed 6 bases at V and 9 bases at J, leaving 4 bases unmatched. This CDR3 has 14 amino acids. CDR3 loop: CASRPGTGGSPLHF. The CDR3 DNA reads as TGTGCCAGCAGGCCCGGGACAGGGGGTTCACCCCTCCACTTT.

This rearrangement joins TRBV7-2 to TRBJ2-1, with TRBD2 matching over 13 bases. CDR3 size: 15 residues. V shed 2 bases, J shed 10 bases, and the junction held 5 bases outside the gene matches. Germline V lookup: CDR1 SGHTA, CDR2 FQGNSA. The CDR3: CASSLQGLAGDEQFF. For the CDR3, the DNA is TGTGCCAGCAGCTTACAAGGACTAGCGGGAGACGAGCAGTTCTTC.

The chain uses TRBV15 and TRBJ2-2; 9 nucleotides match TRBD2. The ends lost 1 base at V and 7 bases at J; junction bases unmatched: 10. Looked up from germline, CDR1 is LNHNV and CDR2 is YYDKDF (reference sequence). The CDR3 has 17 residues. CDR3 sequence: CATSRGGAGGYGGELFF. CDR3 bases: TGTGCCACCAGCAGAGGCGGAGCGGGAGGATATGGCGGGGAGCTGTTTTTT.

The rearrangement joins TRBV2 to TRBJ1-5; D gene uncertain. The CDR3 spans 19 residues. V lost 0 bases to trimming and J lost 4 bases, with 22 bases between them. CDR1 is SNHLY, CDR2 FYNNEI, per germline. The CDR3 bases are TGTGCCAGCAGTGAAGCGCTTCGGAATATCAGGCAAAGAAATCAGCCCCAGCATTTT. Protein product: CASSEALRNIRQRNQPQHF.

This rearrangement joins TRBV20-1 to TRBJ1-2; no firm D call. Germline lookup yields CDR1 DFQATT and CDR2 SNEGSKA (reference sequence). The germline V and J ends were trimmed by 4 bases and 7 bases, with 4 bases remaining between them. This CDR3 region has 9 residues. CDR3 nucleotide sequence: TGCAGTGCTATGGCTGGCTACACCTTC. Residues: CSAMAGYTF.

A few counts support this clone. The CDR3 loop is CASSPTRLAMGYNEQFF. The CDR3 DNA reads as TGTGCCAGCAGCCCGACTAGACTAGCTATGGGCTACAATGAGCAGTTCTTC. This chain connects TRBV7-7 to TRBJ2-1, with 7 bases identical to TRBD2. This CDR3 has 17 residues. Germline V CDR1 and CDR2: SSHAT, FNYEAQ (reference sequence). Losses at the gene ends were 5 bases for V and 3 bases for J; bases not matched to a gene: 13.

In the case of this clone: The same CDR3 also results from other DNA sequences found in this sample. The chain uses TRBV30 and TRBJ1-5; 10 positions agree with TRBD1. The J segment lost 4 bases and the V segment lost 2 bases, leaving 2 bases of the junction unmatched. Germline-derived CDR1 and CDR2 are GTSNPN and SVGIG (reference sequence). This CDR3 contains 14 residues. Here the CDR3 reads CAWSPGQGNQPQHF. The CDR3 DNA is TGTGCCTGGAGTCCGGGACAGGGGAATCAGCCCCAGCATTTT.

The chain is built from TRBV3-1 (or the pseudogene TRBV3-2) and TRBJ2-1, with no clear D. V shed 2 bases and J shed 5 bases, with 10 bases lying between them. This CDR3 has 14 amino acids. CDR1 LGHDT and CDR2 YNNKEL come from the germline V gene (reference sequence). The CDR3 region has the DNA TGTGCCAGCAGCCAACACGGGTCGGACAATGAGCAGTTCTTC. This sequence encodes CASSQHGSDNEQFF.

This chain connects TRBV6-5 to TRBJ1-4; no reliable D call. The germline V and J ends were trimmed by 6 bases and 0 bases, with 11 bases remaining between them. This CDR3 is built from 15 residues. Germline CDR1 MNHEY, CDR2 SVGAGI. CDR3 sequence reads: CASSLYSATNEKLFF. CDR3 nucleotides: TGTGCCAGCAGCCTGTACTCTGCAACTAATGAAAAACTGTTTTTT.

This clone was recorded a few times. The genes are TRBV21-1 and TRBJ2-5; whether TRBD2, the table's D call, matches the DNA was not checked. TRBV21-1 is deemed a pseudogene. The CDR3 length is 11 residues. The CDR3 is CAIILRGTQYF. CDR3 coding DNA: TGTGCCATCATCCTCCGGGGGACCCAGTACTTC.

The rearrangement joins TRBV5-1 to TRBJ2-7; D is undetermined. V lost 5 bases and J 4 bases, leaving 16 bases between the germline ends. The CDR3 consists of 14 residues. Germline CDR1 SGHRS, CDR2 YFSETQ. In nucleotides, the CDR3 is TGCGCCAGCAGTGACGAGTTAGCCCTATACGAGCAGTACTTC. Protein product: CASSDELALYEQYF.

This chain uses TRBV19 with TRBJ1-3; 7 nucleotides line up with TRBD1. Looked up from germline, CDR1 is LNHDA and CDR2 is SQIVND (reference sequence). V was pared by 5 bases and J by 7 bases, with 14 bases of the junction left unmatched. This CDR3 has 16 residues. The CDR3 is CASSQIHRGIGNTIYF. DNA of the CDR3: TGTGCCAGTAGTCAAATCCACAGGGGCATCGGTAACACCATATATTTT.

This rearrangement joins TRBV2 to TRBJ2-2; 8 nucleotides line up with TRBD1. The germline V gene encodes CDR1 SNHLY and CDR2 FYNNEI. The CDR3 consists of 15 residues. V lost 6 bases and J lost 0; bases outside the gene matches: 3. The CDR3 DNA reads TGTGCCAGCAGACCGACAGGGGCGAACACCGGGGAGCTGTTTTTT. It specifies CASRPTGANTGELFF.

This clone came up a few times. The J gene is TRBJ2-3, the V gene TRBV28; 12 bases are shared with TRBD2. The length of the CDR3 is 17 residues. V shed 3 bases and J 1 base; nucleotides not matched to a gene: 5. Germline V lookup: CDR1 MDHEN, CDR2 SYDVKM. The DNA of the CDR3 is TGTGCCAGCAGTTTGCTAGCGGGAGGGCCAGGCACAGATACGCAGTATTTT. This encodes CASSLLAGGPGTDTQYF.

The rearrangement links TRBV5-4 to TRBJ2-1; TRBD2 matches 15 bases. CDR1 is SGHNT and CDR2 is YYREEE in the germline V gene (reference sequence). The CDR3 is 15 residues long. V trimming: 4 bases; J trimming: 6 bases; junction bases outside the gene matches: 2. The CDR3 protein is CASSRTSGRGNEQFF. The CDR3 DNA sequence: TGTGCCAGCAGCCGGACTAGCGGGAGGGGCAATGAGCAGTTCTTC.

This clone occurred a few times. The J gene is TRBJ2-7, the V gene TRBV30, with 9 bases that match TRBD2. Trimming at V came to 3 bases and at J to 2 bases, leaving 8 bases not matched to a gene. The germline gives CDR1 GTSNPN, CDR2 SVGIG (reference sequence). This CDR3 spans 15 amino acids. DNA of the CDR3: TGTGCCTGGAGCGAAGGGACTAGCCGTACCTACGAGCAGTACTTC. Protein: CAWSEGTSRTYEQYF.

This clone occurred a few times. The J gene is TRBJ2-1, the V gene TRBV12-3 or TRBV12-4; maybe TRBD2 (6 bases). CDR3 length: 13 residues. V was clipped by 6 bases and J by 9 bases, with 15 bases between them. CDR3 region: CASRLGGIGEQFF. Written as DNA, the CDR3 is TGTGCCAGCAGGCTGGGGGGTATAGGTGAGCAGTTCTTC.

DNA of the CDR3: TGTGCCAGCAGCTCAAGGGGATTAGACTACAATGAGCAGTTCTTC. As protein: CASSSRGLDYNEQFF. The chain employs TRBV7-6 and TRBJ2-1, with a weak D call TRBD1 (5 bases). The V gene's germline CDR1 is SGHVS and CDR2 FNYEAQ. The CDR3 is 15 residues long. Trimming stripped 4 bases from V and 3 bases from J, with 13 bases between.

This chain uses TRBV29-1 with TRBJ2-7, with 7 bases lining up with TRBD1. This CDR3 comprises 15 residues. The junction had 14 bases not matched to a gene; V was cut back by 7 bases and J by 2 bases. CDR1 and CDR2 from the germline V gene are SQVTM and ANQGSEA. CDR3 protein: CSGTTGWQGAYEQYF. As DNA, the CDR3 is TGCAGCGGCACCACCGGGTGGCAGGGGGCCTACGAGCAGTACTTC.

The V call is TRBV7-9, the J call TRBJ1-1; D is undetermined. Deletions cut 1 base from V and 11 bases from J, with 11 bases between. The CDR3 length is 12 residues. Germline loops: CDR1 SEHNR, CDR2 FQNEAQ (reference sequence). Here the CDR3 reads CASSLEAGSAFF. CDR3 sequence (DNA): TGTGCCAGCAGCTTAGAAGCCGGGAGCGCTTTCTTT.